Shown below are 12 T cell receptor beta chains from a single sample sequenced in a study of control samples from healthy donors and cancer patients. Some clones are missing from TCRdb's copy, which holds only in-frame ones; the method was immunoSEQ multiplex PCR. The table has roughly 100,000 clones, about 91% seen once. The sequenced material came from blood. The receptors come from a woman aged 18-30 years in good health.

The chain recombines TRBV28 with TRBJ1-1; D is ambiguous. CDR1 is MDHEN, CDR2 SYDVKM, per germline. CDR3 length: 12 amino acids. Trimming took off 6 bases at V and 2 bases at J, with 7 bases between the two ends. CDR3 nucleotides: TGTGCCAGCAGGTTCGATAACACTGAAGCTTTCTTT. This gives the protein CASRFDNTEAFF.

This chain joins TRBV6-4 and TRBJ2-3; 7 bases are a match to TRBD2. This CDR3 region has 15 residues. V lost 4 bases and J lost 2; bases outside the gene matches: 6. Germline values: CDR1 MRHNA, CDR2 SNTAGT. The DNA of the CDR3 is TGTGCCAGCAGTGCGGGCGGGGGAGACACAGATACGCAGTATTTT. Amino acid sequence: CASSAGGGDTDTQYF.

This chain links TRBV6-5 with TRBJ1-2; D might be TRBD1 (6 bases). With 6 bases removed from V and 4 bases from J, the gap between germline ends came to 18 bases. The CDR3 runs to 15 residues. CDR1 and CDR2 from the germline V gene are MNHEY and SVGAGI. The CDR3 coding sequence is TGTGCCAGCAGCGCCGCCCCCGGGACATTCTATGGCTACACCTTC. It specifies CASSAAPGTFYGYTF.

Turning to this clone: Other DNA sequences in the same sample also yield this CDR3. The chain links TRBV7-9 to TRBJ1-1; D uncertain. The CDR3 loop spans 13 amino acids. In germline, CDR1 is SEHNR, CDR2 FQNEAQ (reference sequence). Trimming pared 1 base from V and 1 base from J, leaving 4 bases between. CDR3 sequence (DNA): TGTGCCAGCAGCTTAGAAGGGAACACTGAAGCTTTCTTT. Protein product: CASSLEGNTEAFF.

The J gene is TRBJ2-5, the V gene TRBV9; 14 bases are a match to TRBD2. Germline V CDR1 and CDR2: SGDLS, YYNGEE. The ends lost 4 bases at V and 1 base at J; junction bases unmatched: 18. The CDR3 has 21 residues. CDR3 in DNA: TGTGCCAGCAGCAAGGCTCCCCCGGGACTAGCGGGAGCACCCCCCCAAGAGACCCAGTACTTC. Its translation: CASSKAPPGLAGAPPQETQYF.

The chain links TRBV6-2 or TRBV6-3 to TRBJ1-2; TRBD1 might be the D (5 bases). Between the trimmed V and J ends, which lost 2 bases and 8 bases, there was a span of 9 bases. This CDR3 contains 12 residues. Germline V CDR1 and CDR2: MNHEY, SVGEGT. CDR3 sequence reads: CASSYPRDGYTF. The CDR3 nucleotides read TGTGCCAGCAGTTACCCCAGGGACGGCTACACCTTC.

The gene calls are TRBV2 and TRBJ2-2; 9 bases line up with TRBD1. V lost 7 bases, J lost 9 bases, and 9 bases stayed unmatched. This CDR3 has 14 residues. CDR1 is SNHLY, CDR2 FYNNEI, per germline. DNA for the CDR3: TGTGCCAGCAAACAAGACAGGGGGTATAGGGAGCTGTTTTTT. Protein sequence: CASKQDRGYRELFF.

This clone is a singleton in its sample. The chain links TRBV6-1 to TRBJ1-5, with a weak D call TRBD1 (5 bases). CDR3 length: 15 amino acids. V shed 0 bases and J shed 2 bases, with 8 bases lying between them. Per germline, CDR1 MNHNS and CDR2 SASEGT. The CDR3 here is CASSEAGEGNQPQHF. CDR3 in DNA: TGTGCCAGCAGTGAAGCAGGGGAGGGCAATCAGCCCCAGCATTTT.

The genes are TRBV3-1 (or the pseudogene TRBV3-2) and TRBJ1-6; 7 nucleotides align to TRBD1. Germline assignment: CDR1 LGHDT and CDR2 YNNKEL (reference sequence). Germline trimming cut 4 bases from V and 9 bases from J; bases unmatched to any gene: 6. The CDR3 runs 14 residues. DNA for the CDR3: TGTGCCAGCAGCCTGACAGGGTTGAGTTCACCCCTCCACTTT. This codes for CASSLTGLSSPLHF.

This clone was observed once. The V and J genes are TRBV19 and TRBJ2-7; D is ambiguous. The V end was cut by 4 bases, the J end by 2 bases, with 9 bases between. This CDR3 spans 13 amino acids. CDR1 and CDR2 (germline): LNHDA, SQIVND (reference sequence). CDR3: CASSTLGPYEQYF. The CDR3 nucleotides are TGTGCCAGTAGTACCCTAGGACCCTACGAGCAGTACTTC. Looking up the rest from reference TRBV19 and TRBJ2-7 gives the full variable domain: DGGITQSPKYLFRKEGQNVTLSCEQNLNHDAMYWYRQDPGQGLRLIYYSQIVNDFQKGDIAEGYSVSREKKESFPLTVTSAQKNPTAFYLCASSTLGPYEQYFGPGTRLTVT.

The chain employs TRBV12-3 or TRBV12-4 and TRBJ2-1; D gene ambiguous. The CDR3 runs to 12 residues. The V end lost 1 base, the J end lost 9 bases, and 7 bases lay between the germline ends. The CDR3 spells CASSLVNSEQFF. CDR3 nucleotide sequence: TGTGCCAGCAGTTTAGTGAACTCTGAGCAGTTCTTC.

V is TRBV6-6 and J is TRBJ1-2, with no clear D. V shed 7 bases and J shed 4 bases, with 10 bases lying between them. The CDR3 is 12 amino acids. Looked up from germline, CDR1 is MNHNY and CDR2 is SVGAGI (reference sequence). The DNA for the CDR3 is TGTGCCAGCACCCCGGGCCTCTATGGCTACACCTTC. As protein: CASTPGLYGYTF.